The 17 T cell receptor beta chains presented below share a single source sample, sequenced in a study of cytomegalovirus exposure and HLA in healthy donors. A multiplex PCR was run with 60 Vbeta primers and 13 Jbeta primers. The table came from immunoSEQ multiplex PCR; TCRdb's copy has only in-frame clones and leaves some out. The table records some 150,000 clones, about four fifths of them present only once. The sequencing sample was made of PBMCs. These receptors all stem from a man aged 50 to 59 in good health and CMV-seropositive.

The chain combines TRBV2 with TRBJ1-5; maybe TRBD1 (5 bases). The germline V gene encodes CDR1 SNHLY and CDR2 FYNNEI. The CDR3 loop spans 15 amino acids. Trimming stripped 7 bases from V and 5 bases from J, with 18 bases between. The CDR3 sequence is CASTPAGGWDQPQHF. The CDR3 DNA sequence: TGTGCCAGCACTCCCGCGGGGGGGTGGGATCAGCCCCAGCATTTT.

This clone was recorded a few times. The rearrangement joins TRBV28 to TRBJ2-2; 9 bases are shared with TRBD1. Trimming at V came to 7 bases and at J to 2 bases, leaving 2 bases not matched to a gene. The CDR3 is 14 amino acids. CDR1 is MDHEN, CDR2 SYDVKM, per germline. CDR3 in amino acids: CASKTGGNTGELFF. The CDR3 bases are TGTGCCAGCAAGACAGGGGGAAACACCGGGGAGCTGTTTTTT.

The V call is TRBV6-5, the J call TRBJ1-5, with a weak D call TRBD1 (6 bases). Germline loops: CDR1 MNHEY, CDR2 SVGAGI. Trimming took 0 bases from V and 6 from J, leaving 12 bases between them. CDR3 length: 15 amino acids. The CDR3 DNA follows: TGTGCCAGCAGTTACTCGAGAAGGGGGAGTCAGCCCCAGCATTTT. Residues: CASSYSRRGSQPQHF.

This chain connects TRBV15 to TRBJ2-5; TRBD1 matches at 7 bases. The DNA end lines up better with TRBJ2-7; the J call may be wrong. Germline assignment: CDR1 LNHNV and CDR2 YYDKDF (reference sequence). This CDR3 is built from 14 residues. DNA of the CDR3: TGTGCCACCAGCAAGGAAGGGGGCACCTACGAGCAGTACTTC. Its protein is CATSKEGGTYEQYF.

The chain carries TRBV28 and TRBJ2-5; 9 bases line up with TRBD1. J lost 4 bases, V lost 6 bases, and 3 bases had no gene match. Germline CDR1 and CDR2: MDHEN and SYDVKM. The CDR3 is 13 residues long. CDR3 in DNA: TGTGCCAGCAGCCCGGACAGGGGAGAGACCCAGTACTTC. Translated, it gives CASSPDRGETQYF.

The chain uses TRBV10-1 and TRBJ2-1; 13 bases are a match to TRBD2. V was clipped by 3 bases and J by 0 bases; unmatched bases: 2. In germline, CDR1 is WNHNN, CDR2 SYGVQD (reference sequence). This CDR3 is 17 amino acids long. The CDR3: CASSDGLAGDSYNEQFF. DNA for the CDR3: TGCGCCAGCAGTGATGGACTAGCGGGGGACTCCTACAATGAGCAGTTCTTC.

V gene TRBV7-6 combines with J gene TRBJ2-7; 10 nucleotides align to TRBD2. The CDR3 runs 15 residues. Germline values: CDR1 SGHVS, CDR2 FNYEAQ. V lost 1 base to trimming and J lost 3 bases; unmatched junction nucleotides: 3. The CDR3 nucleotides read TGTGCCAGCAGCTTAGGGACTAGCGGCCACTACGAGCAGTACTTC. Translated: CASSLGTSGHYEQYF.

This rearrangement joins TRBV6-1 to TRBJ2-1; TRBD1 might be the D (5 bases). Between the trimmed V and J ends, which lost 4 bases and 5 bases, there was a span of 15 bases. CDR3 length: 15 residues. Per the germline V gene, CDR1 is MNHNS and CDR2 is SASEGT. CDR3: CASSGWAGSNNEQFF. The CDR3 DNA reads as TGTGCCAGCAGTGGTTGGGCAGGGTCTAACAATGAGCAGTTCTTC.

The J gene is TRBJ2-5, the V gene TRBV10-3, with 7 bases identical to TRBD1. With V trimmed by 8 bases and J by 2 bases, 5 bases remained unmatched. The CDR3 sequence is 13 residues long. Germline V gives CDR1 ENHRY, CDR2 SYGVKD. The CDR3: CAIRTGLQETQYF. CDR3 in DNA: TGTGCCATCCGGACAGGTCTACAAGAGACCCAGTACTTC.

The rearrangement uses TRBV5-1 and TRBJ2-1; D is undetermined. Germline assignment: CDR1 SGHRS and CDR2 YFSETQ. CDR3 length equals 12 residues. Deletions cut 2 bases from V and 6 bases from J, with 6 bases between. For the CDR3, the DNA is TGCGCCAGCAGCTTTATTTTCAATGAGCAGTTCTTC. Translated, it gives CASSFIFNEQFF.

The chain recombines TRBV19 with TRBJ2-3; possibly TRBD2 for D (7 bases). Germline lookup yields CDR1 LNHDA and CDR2 SQIVND (reference sequence). The CDR3 loop spans 16 amino acids. V lost 10 bases, J lost 3 bases, and 23 bases lay in between. In nucleotides, the CDR3 is TGTGCCACCGATCGGAGGGGGAGGGGACTAACAGATACGCAGTATTTT. It translates to CATDRRGRGLTDTQYF.

This clone was seen a few times. V is TRBV6-6 and J is TRBJ1-4; 7 bases fit TRBD1. The junction had 9 bases not matched to a gene; V was cut back by 6 bases and J by 8 bases. The CDR3 totals 14 residues. The germline V gene encodes CDR1 MNHNY and CDR2 SVGAGI (reference sequence). The CDR3 spells CASSRGTALEKLFF. The CDR3, as DNA: TGTGCCAGCAGCCGGGGGACAGCCCTCGAAAAACTGTTTTTT.

The CDR3 nucleotides are TGTGCCAGCAGTTACCTTAACACTGAAGCTTTCTTT. Protein product: CASSYLNTEAFF. The chain has TRBV6-6 and TRBJ1-1; no firm D call. The CDR3 spans 12 residues. V was pared by 2 bases and J by 2 bases, with 3 bases between. The germline CDR1 and CDR2 sequences are MNHNY and SVGAGI (reference sequence).

This rearrangement joins TRBV18 to TRBJ2-5; perhaps TRBD2 as D (5 bases). Germline loops: CDR1 KGHSH, CDR2 LQKENI. This CDR3 has 15 amino acids. The V end lost 3 bases, the J end lost 2 bases, and 13 bases lay between the germline ends. Written as DNA, the CDR3 is TGTGCCAGCTCACCGCCCGTAGCGCGACAAGAGACCCAGTACTTC. It translates to CASSPPVARQETQYF.

The rearrangement links TRBV14 to TRBJ1-2; D is undetermined. The CDR3 sequence is 13 residues long. V lost 0 bases, J lost 8 bases, and 10 bases lay in between. Germline lookup yields CDR1 SGHDN and CDR2 FVKESK. The CDR3 sequence: CASSQEPGHGYTF. The CDR3, as DNA: TGTGCCAGCAGCCAAGAACCGGGTCACGGCTACACCTTC.

This chain connects TRBV29-1 to TRBJ1-5; the match to TRBD1 covers 10 bases. Germline assignment: CDR1 SQVTM and CDR2 ANQGSEA. CDR3 size: 20 residues. V lost 3 bases to trimming and J lost 0 bases; unmatched junction nucleotides: 17. Here the CDR3 reads CSVELRQGASSGDSNQPQHF. For the CDR3, the DNA is TGCAGCGTTGAGCTAAGACAGGGGGCATCATCTGGGGATAGCAATCAGCCCCAGCATTTT.

The chain combines TRBV28 with TRBJ1-5; 7 bases are shared with TRBD1. The V and J ends lost 6 bases and 6 bases, in that order; junction bases with no gene match: 8. The CDR3 is 14 residues long. Germline V gives CDR1 MDHEN, CDR2 SYDVKM. CDR3 nucleotides: TGTGCCAGCAGATTAACAGGGGACCCTCAGCCCCAGCATTTT. Amino acids: CASRLTGDPQPQHF. Full variable domain (remainder filled in from reference TRBV28 and TRBJ1-5): DVKVTQSSRYLVKRTGEKVFLECVQDMDHENMFWYRQDPGLGLRLIYFSYDVKMKEKGDIPEGYSVSREKKERFSLILESASTNQTSMYLCASRLTGDPQPQHFGDGTRLSIL.